The clone carrying this TCR beta chain was observed a handful of times. This entry belongs to a study of blood T cell repertoires in COVID-19. Study summary: Italy, Spain and the United States were the sources of the convalescent and acute COVID-19 samples.

Here immunoSEQ multiplex PCR was the method, and the copy in TCRdb shows in-frame clones only, minus some. The sample shows a few hundred thousand clones, 85% to 90% of them seen only once. The participants were between about 18 and 95 years old and came from about two dozen US areas. Participants' reported clinical history set cohort assignment. Recovered status applied to Cohort 3 donors who had two consecutive negative PCRs. It also applied to those with clearance or with symptom resolution. The V gene lost 2 bases and the J gene lost 4 bases, with 14 bases spanning the gap. The CDR3 runs 16 residues. Germline V CDR1 and CDR2: MGHRA, YSYEKL.

The clonotype comes from a young man who had recovered from COVID-19. Sequenced input: PBMCs or T cells enriched from blood (not recorded which). The chain combines TRBV4-1 with TRBJ1-4; the D gene is possibly TRBD1 (5 bases). CDR3 region: CASSQTQGVFNEKLFF. In DNA form, the CDR3 reads TGCGCCAGCAGCCAAACTCAGGGCGTCTTTAATGAAAAACTGTTTTTT.